The 21 T cell receptor beta chains given below trace back to one sample, sequenced in a study of PD-1 blockade in classical Hodgkin lymphoma. This table comes from immunoSEQ multiplex PCR, and its TCRdb copy is limited to in-frame clones, with some not included. The data show tens of thousands of clones, around 71% seen once. Relapses following autologous stem cell transplantation were seen in all patients, with brentuximab vedotin exposure varying. The starting material was peripheral blood mononuclear cells (PBMCs), obtained before the second cycle of nivolumab. The receptor source for this set is a human donor with classical Hodgkin lymphoma.

The V and J genes are TRBV4-2 and TRBJ1-3, with 9 bases fitting TRBD1. The CDR3 has 20 residues. J gave up 0 bases and V 1 base, and 13 bases lay outside the gene matches. Germline lookup yields CDR1 LGHNA and CDR2 YNFKEQ. The CDR3 loop is CASSQGVPLGTGNSGNTIYF. CDR3 DNA sequence: TGTGCCAGCAGCCAAGGGGTACCCTTAGGGACAGGGAACTCTGGAAACACCATATATTTT.

This sequence joins TRBV4-2 and TRBJ2-7; D gene uncertain. The germline CDR1 and CDR2 sequences are LGHNA and YNFKEQ. The CDR3 spans 13 residues. Trimming left V 4 bases short and J 2 bases short, with 9 bases between. CDR3 residues: CASSLETAYEQYF. Written as DNA, the CDR3 is TGTGCCAGCAGCCTTGAAACAGCCTACGAGCAGTACTTC.

The chain has TRBV12-5 and TRBJ1-1; D call uncertain. This CDR3 contains 12 residues. The germline CDR1 and CDR2 sequences are LGHNT and FRNRAP. Between the trimmed V and J ends, which lost 2 bases and 12 bases, there was a span of 13 bases. The CDR3 DNA is TGTGCTAGTGGTTTGTCCAGAATTGCGTCTTTCTTT. Residues: CASGLSRIASFF.

The rearrangement links TRBV6-6 to TRBJ1-2, with 8 positions matching TRBD1. The germline V gene has CDR1 MNHNY and CDR2 SVGAGI (reference sequence). The CDR3 length is 13 residues. With V trimmed by 0 bases and J by 14 bases, 8 bases remained unmatched. CDR3 amino acids: CASSYSQGEAVTF. In nucleotides, the CDR3 is TGTGCCAGCAGTTACTCACAGGGGGAGGCGGTGACCTTC.

V and J are TRBV29-1 and TRBJ1-1; D remains unclear. This CDR3 spans 11 amino acids. Trimming took off 1 base at V and 6 bases at J, with 6 bases between the two ends. CDR1 is SQVTM and CDR2 is ANQGSEA in the germline V gene. CDR3 loop: CSVEVGAEAFF. The CDR3 nucleotides are TGCAGCGTTGAAGTTGGGGCTGAAGCTTTCTTT.

The chain recombines TRBV7-9 with TRBJ2-5; TRBD2 is a possible D gene (5 bases). The J call is in doubt because the DNA end fits TRBJ2-7 better. Germline CDR1 reads SEHNR; CDR2 reads FQNEAQ (reference sequence). The CDR3 is 14 amino acids. CDR3 bases: TGTGCCAGCAGCTTTCGGGGAGCAGATCGCGAGCAGTACTTC. It specifies CASSFRGADREQYF.

This clone was seen only a few times. This chain uses TRBV10-3 with TRBJ2-7; possibly TRBD1 for D (5 bases). The CDR3 runs to 15 residues. The V gene lost 0 bases and the J gene lost 2 bases, with 11 bases spanning the gap. Germline CDR1 and CDR2: ENHRY and SYGVKD. As DNA, the CDR3 is TGTGCCATCAGTGAGTCGTCAGGGCTCACCTACGAGCAGTACTTC. Amino acid sequence: CAISESSGLTYEQYF.

This clone was picked up one time. This chain links TRBV2 with TRBJ2-3; TRBD2 matches at 7 bases. Trimming took 6 bases from V and 5 from J; bases not matched to a gene: 11. The CDR3 runs 15 residues. Germline V lookup: CDR1 SNHLY, CDR2 FYNNEI. The CDR3 nucleotides are TGTGCCAGCAGGGCGGGGTTGGGGGAGGGAGATACGCAGTATTTT. It codes for CASRAGLGEGDTQYF.

The chain joins TRBV2 to TRBJ2-7; D is ambiguous. Germline CDR1 SNHLY, CDR2 FYNNEI. The V gene lost 4 bases and the J gene lost 1 base, with 8 bases spanning the gap. The CDR3 extends over 13 amino acids. The CDR3 coding sequence is TGTGCCAGCAGTGTGATAGAATCCTACGAGCAGTACTTC. Encoded protein: CASSVIESYEQYF.

The rearrangement uses TRBV19 and TRBJ2-5, with TRBD1 matching 10 bases. Germline CDR1 is LNHDA and CDR2 is SQIVND (reference sequence). The CDR3 covers 17 residues. V lost 8 bases to trimming and J lost 4 bases; unmatched junction nucleotides: 16. This chain's CDR3 is CASPGEGTGDLGETQYF. The CDR3 DNA reads as TGTGCCAGTCCCGGGGAAGGGACAGGGGACCTAGGAGAGACCCAGTACTTC.

The chain uses TRBV5-1 and TRBJ1-2; the match to TRBD1 covers 12 bases. Unmatched junction bases numbered 6, after V lost 0 bases and J lost 6 bases. This CDR3 is built from 16 residues. CDR1 SGHRS and CDR2 YFSETQ come from the germline V gene. DNA of the CDR3: TGCGCCAGCAGCTTGGTTGCGGGACAGGGGGCCCATGGCTACACCTTC. This sequence encodes CASSLVAGQGAHGYTF.

The chain combines TRBV7-8 with TRBJ2-3, with 8 bases lining up with TRBD2. The V gene's germline CDR1 is SGHVS and CDR2 FQNEAQ. V shed 7 bases, J shed 6 bases, and the junction held 9 bases outside the gene matches. CDR3 size: 14 residues. The CDR3 DNA follows: TGTGCCAGCAACGACGGGGGGGCATCTGATACGCAGTATTTT. Residues: CASNDGGASDTQYF.

A few counts support this clone. The rearrangement links TRBV4-1 to TRBJ2-7; 8 nucleotides agree with TRBD1. This CDR3 spans 14 amino acids. The junction had 4 bases not matched to a gene; V was cut back by 4 bases and J by 2 bases. Germline V gives CDR1 MGHRA, CDR2 YSYEKL. CDR3: CASSLDRGTYEQYF. The CDR3 coding sequence is TGCGCCAGCAGCCTTGACAGGGGAACCTACGAGCAGTACTTC.

This rearrangement joins TRBV19 to TRBJ2-1, with 16 bases fitting TRBD2. The CDR3 extends over 21 amino acids. Germline V gives CDR1 LNHDA, CDR2 SQIVND (reference sequence). V trimming: 5 bases; J trimming: 0 bases; junction bases outside the gene matches: 13. The CDR3 sequence is CASSDDSGTSGGADSYNEQFF. The CDR3, as DNA: TGTGCCAGTAGTGATGATTCCGGGACTAGCGGGGGGGCCGACTCCTACAATGAGCAGTTCTTC.

The chain combines TRBV28 with TRBJ2-7; tentatively, D is TRBD2 (6 bases). Germline V gene lookup returns CDR1 MDHEN and CDR2 SYDVKM. CDR3 size: 15 residues. V was clipped by 5 bases and J by 9 bases, with 23 bases between them. Here the CDR3 DNA reads TGTGCCAGCAGTCTGGGGACTGACCTACTACGGGGGCAGTACTTC. This translates into CASSLGTDLLRGQYF.

V and J are TRBV19 and TRBJ1-2, with D uncertain. V lost 3 bases and J 3 bases, leaving 11 bases between the germline ends. Germline V gene data show CDR1 as LNHDA and CDR2 as SQIVND (reference sequence). CDR3 length: 14 amino acids. CDR3: CASSISPVYYGYTF. In nucleotides, the CDR3 is TGTGCCAGTAGTATCAGTCCGGTGTACTATGGCTACACCTTC.

In its sample, this clone was seen once. This sequence joins TRBV5-6 and TRBJ2-1; TRBD1 matches at 12 bases. CDR3 length: 16 amino acids. Germline CDR1 SGHDT, CDR2 YYEEEE. The junction had 9 bases not matched to a gene; V was cut back by 4 bases and J by 7 bases. CDR3 loop: CASSIPGQGALNEQFF. The CDR3 coding sequence is TGTGCCAGCAGCATACCGGGACAGGGGGCCTTGAATGAGCAGTTCTTC. Using reference TRBV5-6 and TRBJ2-1 for the parts outside the CDR3, the full variable domain is DAGVTQSPTHLIKTRGQQVTLRCSPKSGHDTVSWYQQALGQGPQFIFQYYEEEERQRGNFPDRFSGHQFPNYSSELNVNALLLGDSALYLCASSIPGQGALNEQFFGPGTRLTVL.

Sample share makes this clone medium-sized. The rearrangement joins TRBV5-1 to TRBJ2-7, with no clear D. CDR1 is SGHRS and CDR2 is YFSETQ in the germline V gene. This CDR3 region has 14 residues. Trimming pared 0 bases from V and 3 bases from J, leaving 10 bases between. In DNA, the CDR3 is TGCGCCAGCAGCTTGGACAGTCTTCACTACGAGCAGTACTTC. It yields the protein CASSLDSLHYEQYF.

The chain uses TRBV9 and TRBJ1-2, with D tentatively TRBD1 (5 bases). Trimming removed 0 bases from V and 5 bases from J, with 14 bases in between. This CDR3 spans 15 amino acids. The V gene's germline CDR1 is SGDLS and CDR2 YYNGEE. The CDR3 sequence: CASSVVGDLKYGYTF. CDR3 nucleotides: TGTGCCAGCAGCGTAGTTGGGGACTTGAAGTATGGCTACACCTTC.

This chain connects TRBV21-1 to TRBJ1-2; TRBD1, the D gene given by the table, was not confirmed from the DNA. TRBV21-1 counts as a pseudogene. CDR3 size: 17 residues. Here the CDR3 reads CASSSPQGGSFHYGYTF. The CDR3 bases are TGTGCCAGCAGCAGTCCCCAGGGTGGCAGCTTTCACTATGGCTACACCTTC.

The chain couples TRBV19 to TRBJ1-2, with unresolved D. CDR3 length: 15 residues. Germline CDR1 is LNHDA and CDR2 is SQIVND (reference sequence). V lost 2 bases to trimming and J lost 4 bases, with 14 bases between them. The CDR3 protein is CASSISQTGVYGYTF. CDR3 in DNA: TGTGCCAGTAGTATATCCCAAACCGGGGTCTATGGCTACACCTTC.